This section outlines one T cell receptor beta chain sequence together with its context. Its antigen remains unknown. Cultured CD4+ T cells had their DNA profiled by the Oncomine TCR Beta short-read assay. TCRdb re-derived calls from the PCR reads in MiXCR, one entry per CDR3 protein. Of over 20,000 distinct CDR3 sequences detected, about 29% appear once; the ten largest clones hold under 3.5%. Germline CDR1 is SEHNR and CDR2 is FQNEAQ (reference sequence). The CDR3 contains 16 residues. The V and J ends lost 5 bases and 5 bases, in that order; junction bases with no gene match: 14. The data derive from a study of vaccination and CD4 T cells after COVID-19. Study background: Convalescent patients had positive nasal swab PCR results for SARS-CoV-2. Disease was mild in 9 or 10 and severe in one. The interval from dose two to post-vaccine sampling had a median of about 66 days, and it ranged from 14 to 241.

Sample time point: late sampling 161 to 241 days after vaccination in a few convalescent patients. The treatment: approximately nine-day PBMC culture with coronavirus spike peptide pools or control peptides (ViraFEST assay). Negative selection recovered the CD4+ T cells once they had spent about nine days in culture. This specimen consisted of CD4+ T cells from blood, cultured in vitro, obtained about 7 months after SARS-CoV-2 vaccination. The TCR originated in a human donor who had recovered from COVID-19. This rearrangement joins TRBV7-9 to TRBJ2-7; 8 positions match TRBD2. The CDR3 DNA reads TGTGCCAGCAGCCCCGCCAGCCAGGGGACTAGAGACGAGCAGTACTTC. Translating it yields CASSPASQGTRDEQYF.